The 25 T cell receptor beta chains presented below share a single source sample, sequenced in a study of blood T cells in healthy people across ages. Next came a second PCR, run for about 7 to 12 cycles, which used a sample-barcoded 5' primer along with a J-beta primer mix. TCRdb used MiXCR to reprocess the 5' RACE reads, holding one entry per CDR3 protein. The data hold 800,000 to 950,000 distinct CDR3 sequences, with about 29% observed a single time. This sample also belongs to another study, concerning T cells of mothers and their children.

Input material: blood. All receptors come from a woman between 40 and 55 years old in good health.

This chain joins TRBV6-5 and TRBJ2-7, with TRBD1 matching over 7 bases. The CDR3 runs to 15 residues. V was pared by 2 bases and J by 1 base, with 5 bases of the junction left unmatched. Germline V gene data show CDR1 as MNHEY and CDR2 as SVGAGI. In DNA, the CDR3 is TGTGCCAGCAGTTACCAGTGGACAGGTTCCTACGAGCAGTACTTC. Translating gives CASSYQWTGSYEQYF.

This clonotype was seen repeatedly, ten times or more. The chain employs TRBV5-1 and TRBJ1-4; TRBD1 might be the D (6 bases). Germline V gene sequence: CDR1 SGHRS, CDR2 YFSETQ. V gave up 0 bases and J gave up 4 bases, with 13 bases separating them. The CDR3 loop spans 16 amino acids. The CDR3: CASSLGPYRDNEKLFF. DNA for the CDR3: TGCGCCAGCAGCTTGGGTCCATACAGGGATAATGAAAAACTGTTTTTT.

The V call is TRBV10-3, the J call TRBJ1-6, with 9 bases matching TRBD1. CDR3 size: 14 residues. V lost 9 bases and J lost 8; bases outside the gene matches: 8. The germline CDR1 and CDR2 sequences are ENHRY and SYGVKD. The CDR3 here is CAISSGQGDSPLHF. DNA for the CDR3: TGTGCCATTTCCTCGGGACAGGGCGATTCACCCCTCCACTTT.

This sequence joins TRBV30 and TRBJ2-5, with a tentative D call TRBD1 (6 bases). Germline V gene sequence: CDR1 GTSNPN, CDR2 SVGIG (reference sequence). V was cut by 8 bases and J by 3 bases, with 10 bases left in between. This CDR3 spans 11 amino acids. The CDR3 DNA reads as TGTGCCACCAAGGGGGAAGAGACCCAGTACTTC. Its protein product is CATKGEETQYF. Full variable domain (missing parts from reference TRBV30 and TRBJ2-5): SQTIHQWPATLVQPVGSPLSLECTVEGTSNPNLYWYRQAAGRGLQLLFYSVGIGQISSEVPQNLSASRPQDRQFILSSKKLLLSDSGFYLCATKGEETQYFGPGTRLLVL.

This clonotype was seen more than once but under ten times. The chain joins TRBV5-1 to TRBJ2-3, with D unclear. Germline V gene sequence: CDR1 SGHRS, CDR2 YFSETQ. The CDR3 runs to 13 residues. V dropped 7 bases and J dropped 3 bases, with 12 bases sitting between them. The CDR3 here is CASGKFLTDTQYF. CDR3 nucleotides: TGCGCCAGCGGCAAATTTCTGACAGATACGCAGTATTTT. The full variable domain, in which reference TRBV5-1 and TRBJ2-3 provide the parts outside the CDR3, is KAGVTQTPRYLIKTRGQQVTLSCSPISGHRSVSWYQQTPGQGLQFLFEYFSETQRNKGNFPGRFSGRQFSNSRSEMNVSTLELGDSALYLCASGKFLTDTQYFGPGTRLTVL.

As for this clonotype: A read error is possible here, since a much larger clone lies one base away. The chain has TRBV7-2 and TRBJ2-7; D may be TRBD1 or TRBD2 (6 bases each). Trimming removed 4 bases from V and 2 bases from J, with 15 bases in between. CDR1 is SGHTA and CDR2 is FQGNSA in the germline V gene. CDR3 length: 15 residues. CDR3 in amino acids: CASSSRGVPTYEQYF. The CDR3 DNA follows: TGTGCCAGCAGCTCGAGGGGGGTCCCCACCTACGAGCAGTACTTC.

This clonotype came up a few times. The CDR3 region has the DNA TGTGCCAGCAGCTTATATGGGGTGGCGGAAGGGACACCCCTCCACTTT. It codes for CASSLYGVAEGTPLHF. V gene TRBV7-3 combines with J gene TRBJ1-6; D remains ambiguous. The CDR3 length is 16 residues. In germline, CDR1 is SGHTA, CDR2 FQGTGA. Trimming pared 2 bases from V and 11 bases from J, leaving 19 bases between.

This clonotype has a handful of counts. V gene TRBV11-2 combines with J gene TRBJ2-7, with 14 positions matching TRBD2. Germline V CDR1 and CDR2: SGHAT, FQNNGV. V gave up 5 bases and J gave up 7 bases; unmatched junction bases: 4. There are 14 residues in the CDR3. This CDR3 is CASSKGLAGAEQYF. The CDR3 coding sequence is TGTGCCAGCAGCAAGGGACTAGCGGGGGCGGAGCAGTACTTC.

This clonotype was seen more than once but under ten times. The J gene is TRBJ2-7, the V gene TRBV6-6; D ambiguous. V was pared by 0 bases and J by 1 base, with 7 bases between. The CDR3 runs to 14 residues. The V gene's germline CDR1 is MNHNY and CDR2 SVGAGI (reference sequence). In nucleotides, the CDR3 is TGTGCCAGCAGTTACTCGAGTCAGTCCTACGAGCAGTACTTC. Protein: CASSYSSQSYEQYF.

There are a few counts of this clonotype. This chain connects TRBV7-6 to TRBJ1-6; D ambiguous. The V gene lost 5 bases and the J gene lost 0 bases, with 8 bases spanning the gap. The length of the CDR3 is 15 residues. Germline-derived CDR1 and CDR2 are SGHVS and FNYEAQ. DNA of the CDR3: TGTGCCAGCAGCCAAGAGAGCTCCTATAATTCACCCCTCCACTTT. It specifies CASSQESSYNSPLHF.

Ten or more counts support this clonotype. This chain uses TRBV12-3 or TRBV12-4 with TRBJ2-1, with 10 bases matching TRBD2. The V segment lost 6 bases and the J segment 6 bases; nucleotides outside the gene matches: 5. The CDR3 loop spans 14 amino acids. The CDR3 DNA is TGTGCCAGCAGCCCTAGCGGGGGAACCAATGAGCAGTTCTTC. It is translated as CASSPSGGTNEQFF.

This clonotype was observed a handful of times. The V call is TRBV7-9, the J call TRBJ2-7; 7 bases agree with TRBD1. J gave up 4 bases and V 5 bases, and 8 bases lay outside the gene matches. This CDR3 has 14 residues. The V gene's germline CDR1 is SEHNR and CDR2 FQNEAQ (reference sequence). The CDR3 is CASSNRDRLYEQYF. CDR3 bases: TGTGCCAGCAGCAACCGGGACAGACTGTACGAGCAGTACTTC.

There are many counts of this clonotype. The chain combines TRBV5-4 with TRBJ2-5; 9 nucleotides agree with TRBD1. The CDR3 is 16 amino acids. Germline CDR1 is SGHNT and CDR2 is YYREEE (reference sequence). With V trimmed by 5 bases and J by 2 bases, 10 bases remained unmatched. The CDR3 spells CASRSNNRGQQETQYF. CDR3 DNA sequence: TGTGCCAGCAGATCTAATAACAGGGGGCAACAAGAGACCCAGTACTTC.

This clonotype was picked up a small number of times. The chain links TRBV7-2 to TRBJ2-1; 9 bases align to TRBD2. J lost 14 bases, V lost 6 bases, and 8 bases had no gene match. CDR3 length equals 12 residues. Per germline, CDR1 SGHTA and CDR2 FQGNSA. CDR3 bases: TGTGCCAGCAGGGCAAGCGGGGGGTCCGAGTTCTTC. Translation: CASRASGGSEFF. Full variable domain (missing parts from reference TRBV7-2 and TRBJ2-1): GAGVSQSPSNKVTEKGKDVELRCDPISGHTALYWYRQSLGQGLEFLIYFQGNSAPDKSGLPSDRFSAERTGGSVSTLTIQRTQQEDSAVYLCASRASGGSEFFGPGTRLTVL.

This clonotype was seen more than once but under ten times. The chain joins TRBV7-9 to TRBJ1-1; D might be TRBD1 (5 bases). V lost 2 bases to trimming and J lost 2 bases, with 12 bases between them. Germline values: CDR1 SEHNR, CDR2 FQNEAQ (reference sequence). This CDR3 is built from 15 residues. The CDR3: CASSLRDGSNTEAFF. The CDR3 nucleotides read TGTGCCAGCAGCTTAAGGGACGGATCTAACACTGAAGCTTTCTTT. Complete variable domain (other parts from reference TRBV7-9 and TRBJ1-1): DTGVSQNPRHKITKRGQNVTFRCDPISEHNRLYWYRQTLGQGPEFLTYFQNEAQLEKSRLLSDRFSAERPKGSFSTLEIQRTEQGDSAMYLCASSLRDGSNTEAFFGQGTRLTVV.

This clonotype has only one observation. The V call is TRBV9, the J call TRBJ2-2, with D unresolved. Trimming stripped 0 bases from V and 4 bases from J, with 7 bases between. CDR3 length equals 14 residues. Germline V lookup: CDR1 SGDLS, CDR2 YYNGEE. The CDR3 sequence is CASSVELSTGELFF. CDR3 nucleotides: TGTGCCAGCAGCGTAGAACTGTCCACCGGGGAGCTGTTTTTT.

The CDR3 is CASSPGGGGEAFF. CDR3 coding DNA: TGTGCCAGCAGCCCCGGGGGGGGCGGAGAAGCTTTCTTT. The V gene is TRBV7-8, the J gene TRBJ1-1, with a tentative D call TRBD1 (6 bases). The CDR3 covers 13 residues. In germline, CDR1 is SGHVS, CDR2 FQNEAQ. V was shortened by 5 bases and J by 8 bases, with 15 bases between the two germline ends.

This clonotype was recorded at least ten times. The chain recombines TRBV20-1 with TRBJ2-7; 8 nucleotides agree with TRBD2. This CDR3 is 14 amino acids long. Germline CDR1 DFQATT, CDR2 SNEGSKA (reference sequence). The V and J ends lost 5 bases and 0 bases, in that order; junction bases with no gene match: 6. The CDR3 is CSAGSGGSSYEQYF. The CDR3 region has the DNA TGCAGTGCTGGCAGCGGGGGCAGCTCCTACGAGCAGTACTTC.

This clonotype was counted at least ten times. V is TRBV6-1 and J is TRBJ1-2; D possibly corresponds to TRBD1 (5 bases). Trimming removed 7 bases at V and 8 bases at J, with 23 bases between. The germline V gene has CDR1 MNHNS and CDR2 SASEGT. This CDR3 has 15 amino acids. In DNA form, the CDR3 reads TGTGCCAGCACCCCCACGGGGCAGGACGGTAGAGGCTACACCTTC. Protein: CASTPTGQDGRGYTF.

This clonotype was detected only a few times. The chain recombines TRBV5-1 with TRBJ2-1; D may be TRBD1 or TRBD2 (5 bases each). Trimming removed 2 bases from V and 10 bases from J, with 10 bases in between. The germline CDR1 and CDR2 sequences are SGHRS and YFSETQ. The length of the CDR3 is 12 residues. The CDR3 DNA reads as TGCGCCAGCAGCTTCCAGGGACCAGAGCAGTTCTTC. Residues: CASSFQGPEQFF.

The V gene is TRBV20-1, the J gene TRBJ1-5; D remains ambiguous. The CDR3 contains 14 residues. CDR1 DFQATT and CDR2 SNEGSKA come from the germline V gene (reference sequence). Trimming removed 3 bases from V and 1 base from J, with 10 bases in between. The DNA for the CDR3 is TGCAGTGCTAGGGTGGGGAAGAGCAATCAGCCCCAGCATTTT. Protein: CSARVGKSNQPQHF.

The genes are TRBV29-1 and TRBJ1-2; TRBD1 agrees at 8 bases. The CDR3 runs 16 residues. V gave up 4 bases and J gave up 4 bases; unmatched junction bases: 14. Germline CDR1 is SQVTM and CDR2 is ANQGSEA. The CDR3 bases are TGCAGCGTTGGAAGTATGCAGGGGGCGCGGGGCTATGGCTACACCTTC. It codes for CSVGSMQGARGYGYTF.

This chain connects TRBV28 to TRBJ2-6, with 9 bases lining up with TRBD1. This CDR3 is 19 amino acids long. Germline loops: CDR1 MDHEN, CDR2 SYDVKM. V gave up 4 bases and J gave up 0 bases; unmatched junction bases: 10. This chain's CDR3 is CASSSRLGGQGSGANVLTF. Here the CDR3 DNA reads TGTGCCAGCAGTTCCCGCCTTGGGGGACAGGGCTCTGGGGCCAACGTCCTGACTTTC. Looking up the rest from reference TRBV28 and TRBJ2-6 gives the full variable domain: DVKVTQSSRYLVKRTGEKVFLECVQDMDHENMFWYRQDPGLGLRLIYFSYDVKMKEKGDIPEGYSVSREKKERFSLILESASTNQTSMYLCASSSRLGGQGSGANVLTFGAGSRLTVL.

The chain links TRBV4-3 to TRBJ1-3, with 8 bases aligning to TRBD1. The CDR3 is made up of 14 amino acids. Trimming removed 4 bases from V and 4 bases from J; junction bases left unmatched: 3. Looked up from germline, CDR1 is LGHNA and CDR2 is YSLEER. The CDR3 DNA follows: TGCGCCAGCAGCCTGACAGGGGAGGGAAACACCATATATTTT. Translation gives CASSLTGEGNTIYF.

This chain connects TRBV6-5 to TRBJ1-1; the D gene is possibly TRBD1 (5 bases). This CDR3 has 15 amino acids. V was trimmed by 5 bases and J by 1 base, leaving 14 bases between them. The germline V gene encodes CDR1 MNHEY and CDR2 SVGAGI. CDR3 amino acids: CASSNPGRGNTEAFF. The CDR3 DNA reads as TGTGCCAGCAGTAATCCGGGACGGGGGAACACTGAAGCTTTCTTT.